This T cell receptor (beta chain) was observed in a study of radiotherapy plus CTLA-4 blockade in lung cancer. With 0 bases removed from V and 4 bases from J, the gap between germline ends came to 21 bases. The CDR3 is made up of 18 amino acids. Germline assignment: CDR1 LNHDA and CDR2 SQIVND (reference sequence). Here immunoSEQ multiplex PCR was the method, and the copy in TCRdb shows in-frame clones only, minus some. The repertoire holds about 98,000 clones, around 83% seen once, with nearly 3.5% in the top ten. J is TRBJ1-1 and V is TRBV19; tentative D call: TRBD1 (6 bases). The receptor was isolated from a human donor with non-small cell lung cancer who had a partial response to radiotherapy plus ipilimumab. The sequencing used peripheral blood, collected from a patient treated with radiotherapy plus ipilimumab. The CDR3 coding sequence is TGTGCCAGTAGTATAGATCCAGGGGCAGGCACTCAGGGCACTGAAGCTTTCTTT. It is translated as CASSIDPGAGTQGTEAFF.